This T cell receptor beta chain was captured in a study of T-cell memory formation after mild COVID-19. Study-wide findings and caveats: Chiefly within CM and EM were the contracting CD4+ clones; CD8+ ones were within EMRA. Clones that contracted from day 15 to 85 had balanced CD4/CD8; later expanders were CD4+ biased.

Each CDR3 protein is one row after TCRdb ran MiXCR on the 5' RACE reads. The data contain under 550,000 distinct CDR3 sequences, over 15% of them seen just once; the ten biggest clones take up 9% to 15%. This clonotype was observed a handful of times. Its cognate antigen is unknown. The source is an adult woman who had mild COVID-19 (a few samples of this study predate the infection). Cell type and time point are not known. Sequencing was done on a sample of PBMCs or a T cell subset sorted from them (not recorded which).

The CDR3 sequence: CASSPSDRRSETQYF. The CDR3 DNA follows: TGTGCCAGCAGCCCTTCGGACAGGCGTTCAGAGACCCAGTACTTC. The rearrangement links TRBV7-9 to TRBJ2-5, with TRBD1 identical over 7 bases. The V and J ends lost 5 bases and 4 bases, in that order; junction bases with no gene match: 10. Per germline, CDR1 SEHNR and CDR2 FQNEAQ (reference sequence). The CDR3 has 15 amino acids.